This T cell receptor (beta chain) came from a study of blood T cell repertoires in COVID-19. Study background: T cells, B-cell-depleted T cells, or PBMCs provided the cDNA or gDNA that served as material.

Per the original data handling: Quantification of nucleated cells was approximated via reference gene primer amplification. Assay: immunoSEQ multiplex PCR; the TCRdb copy retains only in-frame clones and omits some. V and J calls and clone size follow that table, whereas D and trimming were derived from the DNA. The sample holds tens of thousands of clones; nearly 90% are singletons and the top ten take less than 2.5%. CDR3 length equals 13 residues. J was trimmed by 4 bases and V by 4 bases; bases with no gene match: 3. CDR1 SGHKS and CDR2 YYEKEE come from the germline V gene (reference sequence). This chain uses TRBV5-5 with TRBJ2-3; 7 nucleotides align to TRBD1. The receptor's source is a human donor in a cohort sampled during active COVID-19. Sequencing was performed on peripheral blood. CDR3 sequence: CASSGTGADTQYF. Written as DNA, the CDR3 is TGTGCCAGCAGCGGAACAGGGGCAGATACGCAGTATTTT.